A single sample is the source of the 8 T cell receptor beta chains below, sequenced in a study of identical twins. TCRdb reprocessed the 5' RACE reads with MiXCR, giving one entry per CDR3 protein. The table includes about 730,000 distinct CDR3 sequences, less than 25% detected once. In addition, the sample was reused for a study of T cells expressing NK-cell markers.

Specimen: PBMCs. All receptors come from a woman in her late teens or twenties in good health.

V and J are TRBV7-9 and TRBJ2-2, with D perhaps TRBD1 (6 bases). The germline V gene encodes CDR1 SEHNR and CDR2 FQNEAQ (reference sequence). Trimming removed 5 bases from V and 7 bases from J, with 14 bases in between. The length of the CDR3 is 14 residues. The CDR3 DNA reads as TGTGCCAGCAGCCTTATCGAAGGGGGCGGGGAGCTGTTTTTT. Its translation: CASSLIEGGGELFF.

This sequence joins TRBV5-1 and TRBJ2-7; tentative D call: TRBD2 (6 bases). The germline V and J ends were trimmed by 4 bases and 2 bases, with 31 bases remaining between them. There are 20 residues in the CDR3. Germline V gene lookup returns CDR1 SGHRS and CDR2 YFSETQ. The CDR3 spells CASSALGGPVRTPMTYEQYF. The CDR3 DNA reads as TGCGCCAGCAGCGCCCTCGGAGGGCCGGTGCGGACCCCCATGACCTACGAGCAGTACTTC.

This clonotype was seen ten or more times. The chain uses TRBV7-8 and TRBJ2-3; 7 nucleotides line up with TRBD1. The length of the CDR3 is 15 residues. The germline V gene encodes CDR1 SGHVS and CDR2 FQNEAQ. V dropped 5 bases and J dropped 4; count of bases not matched to a gene: 9. Here the CDR3 DNA reads TGTGCCAGCAGCCAGCTAAACAGGGGCGCAGATACGCAGTATTTT. This codes for CASSQLNRGADTQYF.

The chain couples TRBV5-1 to TRBJ2-5; TRBD1 matches 7 bases. J gave up 4 bases and V 3 bases, and 9 bases lay outside the gene matches. There are 15 residues in the CDR3. The germline CDR1 and CDR2 sequences are SGHRS and YFSETQ. CDR3 sequence reads: CASSSVQGRVETQYF. The CDR3 bases are TGCGCCAGCAGCTCCGTACAGGGGCGGGTAGAGACCCAGTACTTC.

This rearrangement joins TRBV7-9 to TRBJ2-1; perhaps TRBD2 as D (5 bases). V lost 5 bases and J 8 bases, leaving 13 bases between the germline ends. Germline CDR1 SEHNR, CDR2 FQNEAQ (reference sequence). The CDR3 covers 13 residues. This chain's CDR3 is CASSHPWGDEQFF. CDR3 DNA: TGTGCCAGCAGCCATCCTTGGGGAGATGAGCAGTTCTTC.

This clonotype has a handful of counts. The chain is built from TRBV20-1 and TRBJ2-7; 9 bases match TRBD1. Germline assignment: CDR1 DFQATT and CDR2 SNEGSKA (reference sequence). With V trimmed by 0 bases and J by 2 bases, 8 bases remained unmatched. This CDR3 has 16 amino acids. CDR3 loop: CSAREKGTGITYEQYF. CDR3 coding DNA: TGCAGTGCTAGAGAAAAAGGGACAGGGATTACCTACGAGCAGTACTTC.

This clonotype was counted many times. The CDR3 sequence: CASSLAGGREQFF. The CDR3, as DNA: TGCGCCAGCAGCTTGGCGGGGGGACGCGAGCAGTTCTTC. This rearrangement joins TRBV5-1 to TRBJ2-1; 7 bases are shared with TRBD2. The J segment lost 10 bases and the V segment lost 0 bases, leaving 4 bases of the junction unmatched. The CDR3 is made up of 13 amino acids. CDR1 and CDR2 from the germline V gene are SGHRS and YFSETQ.

V and J are TRBV12-3 or TRBV12-4 and TRBJ2-3; 9 bases match TRBD1. The CDR3 extends over 15 amino acids. With V trimmed by 1 base and J by 4 bases, 3 bases remained unmatched. The CDR3 loop is CASSLGDRVPDTQYF. The CDR3, as DNA: TGTGCCAGCAGTTTAGGGGACAGGGTTCCAGATACGCAGTATTTT.